The 18 T cell receptor beta chains given below trace back to one sample, sequenced in a study of shared clonotypes between healthy human individuals. Sequencing used immunoSEQ multiplex PCR; TCRdb keeps in-frame clones, though not all of them. The sample includes about 2.4 million clones, approximately 90% seen only once; the top ten take around 0.15%. The sequenced material came from naive CD4+ T cells sorted from blood. Subset defined: CD45RA+ positively selected. The receptors were sampled from a man aged 18 to 30 in good health.

This sequence joins TRBV7-3 and TRBJ2-7, with TRBD2 matching over 15 bases. The V gene end was trimmed by 1 base and the J gene end by 3 bases; junction bases not matched to a gene: 7. This CDR3 is 18 amino acids long. Germline values: CDR1 SGHTA, CDR2 FQGTGA. The CDR3 is CASSLKAGTSGGLYEQYF. The CDR3 DNA is TGTGCCAGCAGCTTAAAAGCTGGGACTAGCGGGGGGCTCTACGAGCAGTACTTC.

The CDR3 nucleotides read TGTGCCAGTAGTTTTAGTGGGCGGATGAACACTGAAGCTTTCTTT. Amino acid sequence: CASSFSGRMNTEAFF. This chain links TRBV19 with TRBJ1-1, with D hard to call. The CDR3 sequence is 15 residues long. The germline CDR1 and CDR2 sequences are LNHDA and SQIVND (reference sequence). Trimming took 5 bases from V and 0 from J, leaving 13 bases between them.

This clone was seen more than once but under ten times. The chain combines TRBV30 with TRBJ1-1, with 9 bases matching TRBD1. The J segment lost 3 bases and the V segment lost 2 bases, leaving 10 bases of the junction unmatched. The CDR3 is 16 amino acids. Germline CDR1 reads GTSNPN; CDR2 reads SVGIG (reference sequence). CDR3 residues: CAWSNIRDREHTEAFF. In nucleotides, the CDR3 is TGTGCCTGGAGTAATATTAGGGACAGGGAGCACACTGAAGCTTTCTTT.

The chain joins TRBV4-3 to TRBJ2-4; 8 bases align to TRBD1. This CDR3 has 16 residues. Germline V gene lookup returns CDR1 LGHNA and CDR2 YSLEER. V was clipped by 0 bases and J by 7 bases; unmatched bases: 8. CDR3 sequence: CASSQDDRGGLNIQYF. The CDR3 DNA reads TGCGCCAGCAGCCAAGACGACAGGGGCGGATTGAACATTCAGTACTTC.

The chain uses TRBV5-4 and TRBJ2-3; 7 positions agree with TRBD2. Germline-derived CDR1 and CDR2 are SGHNT and YYREEE (reference sequence). The CDR3 extends over 17 amino acids. V lost 0 bases, J lost 3 bases, and 10 bases stayed unmatched. CDR3 protein: CASSLELAVTLTDTQYF. The CDR3 nucleotides are TGTGCCAGCAGCTTGGAGCTAGCGGTCACCCTTACAGATACGCAGTATTTT.

A remark on this clone: Other DNA sequences in this specimen translate into the identical CDR3. The genes are TRBV10-1 and TRBJ2-2; D unresolved. Deletions cut 8 bases from V and 1 base from J, with 5 bases between. Germline CDR1 reads WNHNN; CDR2 reads SYGVQD (reference sequence). The CDR3 covers 12 residues. In nucleotides, the CDR3 is TGCGCCAGCTCGAAGAACACCGGGGAGCTGTTTTTT. It yields the protein CASSKNTGELFF.

This chain uses TRBV10-1 with TRBJ2-4; no firm D call. The CDR3 contains 13 residues. Germline CDR1 reads WNHNN; CDR2 reads SYGVQD (reference sequence). V shed 1 base and J shed 10 bases, with 11 bases lying between them. The CDR3 coding sequence is TGCGCCAGCAGTGAGTACCTTTACTTAATTCAGTACTTC. The encoded protein is CASSEYLYLIQYF.

The table lists this clone with a few counts. The rearrangement uses TRBV10-3 and TRBJ2-2; TRBD1 might be the D (5 bases). Germline CDR1 and CDR2: ENHRY and SYGVKD. The CDR3 is made up of 15 amino acids. Trimming removed 6 bases from V and 2 bases from J, with 13 bases in between. The CDR3 sequence is CAIRDLTANTGELFF. The DNA of the CDR3 is TGTGCCATCAGGGACCTGACAGCAAACACCGGGGAGCTGTTTTTT.

The gene calls are TRBV2 and TRBJ1-2; 9 nucleotides agree with TRBD1. V lost 4 bases, J lost 1 base, and 7 bases stayed unmatched. The germline CDR1 and CDR2 sequences are SNHLY and FYNNEI. This CDR3 is 16 amino acids long. As DNA, the CDR3 is TGTGCCAGCAGTGGAAAGGGGACAGGGATTAACTATGGCTACACCTTC. This encodes CASSGKGTGINYGYTF.

This chain joins TRBV4-1 and TRBJ2-1; weak D call: TRBD2 (7 bases). Trimming stripped 0 bases from V and 4 bases from J, with 22 bases between. The CDR3 length is 19 residues. The germline gives CDR1 MGHRA, CDR2 YSYEKL. CDR3 amino acids: CASSQDVQGRGPKYNEQFF. The CDR3 DNA sequence: TGCGCCAGCAGCCAAGATGTTCAGGGGCGGGGGCCCAAGTACAATGAGCAGTTCTTC.

The CDR3 loop is CASSGWGSGNTIYF. The DNA of the CDR3 is TGTGCCAGCAGTGGTTGGGGCTCTGGAAACACCATATATTTT. The J gene is TRBJ1-3, the V gene TRBV2; no definite D call. Looked up from germline, CDR1 is SNHLY and CDR2 is FYNNEI. The CDR3 is made up of 14 amino acids. V was shortened by 4 bases and J by 0 bases, with 7 bases between the two germline ends.

The gene calls are TRBV2 and TRBJ2-2, with a tentative D call TRBD2 (6 bases). The V end lost 6 bases, the J end lost 6 bases, and 11 bases lay between the germline ends. Per germline, CDR1 SNHLY and CDR2 FYNNEI. The CDR3 is made up of 13 amino acids. This chain's CDR3 is CASSTRLAGELFF. The CDR3 DNA is TGTGCCAGCAGCACAAGACTAGCCGGGGAGCTGTTTTTT.

CDR3 nucleotides: TGTGCCAGCAGCTCAGACGTCCCCTACGAGCAGTACTTC. Amino acids: CASSSDVPYEQYF. V usage is TRBV7-9 and J usage is TRBJ2-5; D call uncertain. Matching the DNA end better, TRBJ2-7 makes the J call doubtful. Germline V gene lookup returns CDR1 SEHNR and CDR2 FQNEAQ (reference sequence). This CDR3 has 13 amino acids.

This chain links TRBV5-6 with TRBJ2-1; 12 bases line up with TRBD2. The germline V gene has CDR1 SGHDT and CDR2 YYEEEE. The V and J ends lost 4 bases and 0 bases, in that order; junction bases with no gene match: 8. This CDR3 is built from 18 residues. The CDR3 loop reads CASSDLAGGTRSYNEQFF. For the CDR3, the DNA is TGTGCCAGCAGCGACCTAGCGGGAGGGACTCGCTCCTACAATGAGCAGTTCTTC.

This chain connects TRBV4-1 to TRBJ2-5; TRBD2 matches 12 bases. This CDR3 has 18 residues. V gave up 0 bases and J gave up 5 bases; unmatched junction bases: 10. The germline V gene has CDR1 MGHRA and CDR2 YSYEKL. The CDR3 reads CASSQEVLAGGIGETQYF. The CDR3, as DNA: TGCGCCAGCAGCCAAGAAGTTCTAGCGGGAGGGATCGGGGAGACCCAGTACTTC.

V is TRBV9 and J is TRBJ2-5; possibly TRBD2 for D (5 bases). The CDR3 length is 13 residues. CDR1 and CDR2 (germline): SGDLS, YYNGEE. Trimming stripped 1 base from V and 5 bases from J, with 9 bases between. Written as DNA, the CDR3 is TGTGCCAGCAGCGTAAGGGAGAGGGAGACCCAGTACTTC. Translating gives CASSVRERETQYF.

The chain has TRBV19 and TRBJ2-2; tentative D call: TRBD1 (6 bases). Trimming pared 6 bases from V and 7 bases from J, leaving 24 bases between. Germline loops: CDR1 LNHDA, CDR2 SQIVND (reference sequence). The CDR3 totals 17 residues. The CDR3 here is CASSPTIGRGFVGELFF. The CDR3 region has the DNA TGTGCCAGTAGCCCTACTATTGGCAGGGGATTCGTCGGGGAGCTGTTTTTT. The full variable domain, with the rest looked up from reference TRBV19 and TRBJ2-2, is DGGITQSPKYLFRKEGQNVTLSCEQNLNHDAMYWYRQDPGQGLRLIYYSQIVNDFQKGDIAEGYSVSREKKESFPLTVTSAQKNPTAFYLCASSPTIGRGFVGELFFGEGSRLTVL.

Points on this clone: Germline and junction disagree at one end, which may indicate a read error. The genes are TRBV7-3 and TRBJ2-1, with unresolved D. This CDR3 is built from 12 residues. Germline CDR1 is SGHTA and CDR2 is FQGTGA. CDR3 protein: CASSSGGGNAIF. CDR3 nucleotide sequence: TGTGCCAGCAGCTCGGGCGGCGGCAACGCGATCTTC.